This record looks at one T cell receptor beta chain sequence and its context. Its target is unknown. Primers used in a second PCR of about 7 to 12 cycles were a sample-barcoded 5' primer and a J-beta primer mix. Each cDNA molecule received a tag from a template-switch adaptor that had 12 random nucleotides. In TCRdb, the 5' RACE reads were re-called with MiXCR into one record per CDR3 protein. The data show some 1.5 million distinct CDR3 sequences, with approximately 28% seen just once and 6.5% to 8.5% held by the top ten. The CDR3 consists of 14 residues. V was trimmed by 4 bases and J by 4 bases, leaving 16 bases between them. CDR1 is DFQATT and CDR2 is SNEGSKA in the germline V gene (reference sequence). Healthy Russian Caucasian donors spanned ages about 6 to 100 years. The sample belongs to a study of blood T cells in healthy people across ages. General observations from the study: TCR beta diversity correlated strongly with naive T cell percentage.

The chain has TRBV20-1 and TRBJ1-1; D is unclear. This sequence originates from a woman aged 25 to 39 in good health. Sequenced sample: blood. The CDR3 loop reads CSATYDTFATEAFF. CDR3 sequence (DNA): TGCAGTGCTACATACGACACGTTCGCCACTGAAGCTTTCTTT.